The rows below give T cell receptor beta chains drawn from one sample of a study of regulatory T cells in long-lasting Graves disease. TCRdb reprocessed the multiplex PCR reads with MiXCR, giving one entry per CDR3 protein. Of 400,000 to 500,000 distinct CDR3 sequences listed, roughly 21% are singletons. The input for sequencing was peripheral blood mononuclear cells (PBMCs), taken when the disease was refractory, from a patient treated with antithyroid drugs. All receptors come from a female donor with Graves disease. Each CDR3 is given with its conserved first and last residue. Fields, in order: V gene, clone size, D gene, J gene, CDR3 DNA, CDR3 protein. The D gene is left open where the match is weak. Where a row states a size, it is once, few, many or the class of an expanded clone; other rows omit it.

>TRBV29-1|-|-|TRBJ2-7
TGCAGCGTTCGGGGTGGGGGAACCTACGAGCAGTACTTC
CSVRGGGTYEQYF
>TRBV7-9|-|-|TRBJ1-6
TGTGCCAGCGGCTCGCGAACAGCTACCAATTCACCCCCCCACTTT
CASGSRTATNSPPHF
>TRBV3-1|few|TRBD1|TRBJ2-5
TGTGCCAGCAGCCAAGCCGAGACAGGGGAGGAGACCCAGTACTTC
CASSQAETGEETQYF
>TRBV20-1|-|-|TRBJ2-7
TGCAGTGCGCAGGATGGCCCCCGGAACGAGCAGTACTTC
CSAQDGPRNEQYF
>TRBV19|few|-|TRBJ1-5
TGTGCCACCACCAAGGGAAAGGCTTCGGATCAGCCCCAGCATTTT
CATTKGKASDQPQHF
>TRBV27|-|-|TRBJ2-4
TGTGCCAGCAGTATCAACCCGACCGTCATAGGCAAAAACATTCAGTACTTC
CASSINPTVIGKNIQYF
>TRBV27|few|-|TRBJ2-7
TGTGCCAGCAGCCCTGGGACTCAGGGATTGGGTGAGCAGTACTTC
CASSPGTQGLGEQYF
>TRBV6-1|-|-|TRBJ1-2
TGTGCCAGCAGGCCGATCGCCCCGCAGGGTGGCTACACCTTC
CASRPIAPQGGYTF
>TRBV4-1|-|-|TRBJ2-6
TGCGCCAGCAGCCAAGGGGGTCAGAGCTCTGGGGCCAACGTCCTGACTTTC
CASSQGGQSSGANVLTF
>TRBV28|many|-|TRBJ1-4
TGTGCCAGCAGTCAGACGGTTTTTGAAAAACTGTTTTTT
CASSQTVFEKLFF
>TRBV4-3|-|TRBD2|TRBJ2-5
TGCGCCAGCAGCCAAGAGCCCCCGACTAGCGGCTTCCAAGAGACCCAGTACTTC
CASSQEPPTSGFQETQYF
>TRBV6-5|many|-|TRBJ1-5
TGTGCCAGCAGTTACGCGTTTGATCAGCCCCAGCATTTT
CASSYAFDQPQHF
>TRBV28|-|TRBD2|TRBJ2-7
TGTGCCAGCAGTTTGTCGGCGGGAGACCACGAGCAGTACTTC
CASSLSAGDHEQYF
>TRBV12-3/TRBV12-4|many|-|TRBJ1-1
TGTGCCAGCAGTTTGAATCGGCGGAGGCGCATGAACACTGAAGCTTTCTTT
CASSLNRRRRMNTEAFF
>TRBV7-2|many|TRBD1|TRBJ2-7
TGTGCCAGCAGCGGGTACAGGGGGCGGACCTACGAGCAGTACTTC
CASSGYRGRTYEQYF
>TRBV5-1|few|TRBD1|TRBJ2-7
TGCGCCAGCAGCAAGGGGACAGGGGTCCCCTACGAGCAGTACTTC
CASSKGTGVPYEQYF
>TRBV28|-|TRBD2|TRBJ2-7
TGTGCCAGCAGTTCCCCACGCGGGAGCCCCTACGAGCAGTACTTC
CASSSPRGSPYEQYF
>TRBV5-8|-|-|TRBJ2-2
TGTGCCAGCAGCCGTGTCAGTGTGGGGGACACCGGGGAGCTGTCTTTT
CASSRVSVGDTGELSF
>TRBV19|-|TRBD1|TRBJ1-4
TGTGCCACCCGCAGGGGGTTCGGAACTAATGAAAAACTGTTTTTT
CATRRGFGTNEKLFF
>TRBV3-1|-|-|TRBJ1-1
TGTGCCAGCAGCCGGGGACACGGGAACACTGAAGCTTTCTTT
CASSRGHGNTEAFF
>TRBV7-9|few|TRBD2|TRBJ2-7
TGTGCCAGCAGCGGCGCGGGACTAGCGGACTACGAGCAGTACTTC
CASSGAGLADYEQYF
>TRBV6-5|many|TRBD1|TRBJ1-4
TGTGCCAGCAGTTCGACAGGGGCTGATGAAAAACTGTTTTTT
CASSSTGADEKLFF
>TRBV12-3/TRBV12-4|-|TRBD1|TRBJ1-3
TGTGCCAGCAGTCCTCAGACAGGGGCCTTCTCTGGAAACACCATATATTTT
CASSPQTGAFSGNTIYF
>TRBV4-2|-|TRBD2|TRBJ2-3
TGTGCCAGCAGCCAAGAAGGGAGTAGCGGGGGAAATACGCAGTATTTT
CASSQEGSSGGNTQYF
>TRBV20-1|many|TRBD2|TRBJ2-7
TGCAGTGCTACCCCATACATTAGCGGGGCAGCCTACGAGCAGTACTTC
CSATPYISGAAYEQYF
>TRBV24-1|many|TRBD1|TRBJ2-5
TGTGCCACCAGTGGCGACAGGGGTATCGAGACCCAGTACTTC
CATSGDRGIETQYF
>TRBV7-9|-|-|TRBJ2-2
TGTGCCAGCAGCTTCCTGGCGAAGGGGACCGGGGAGCTGTTTTTT
CASSFLAKGTGELFF
>TRBV7-9|-|TRBD1|TRBJ1-5
TGTGCCAGCAGCTATGCAACAGGGGGCAATCAGCCCCAGCATTTT
CASSYATGGNQPQHF
>TRBV12-3/TRBV12-4|few|TRBD1|TRBJ1-4
TGTGCCAGCAGCTCGGACAGGGGAACAACTAATGAAAAACTGTTTTTT
CASSSDRGTTNEKLFF
>TRBV15|few|TRBD2|TRBJ2-1
TGTGCCACCACCACAAGGGGCGGGGGGGTCTACAATGAGCAGTTCTTC
CATTTRGGGVYNEQFF
>TRBV6-4|few|-|TRBJ2-7
TGTGCCAGCAGTTACTCGCTTGGGGGGACTGGGGAGCAGTACTTC
CASSYSLGGTGEQYF
>TRBV27|many|-|TRBJ1-1
TGTGCCAGCAGTTTGACCGACCTGAACACTGAAGCTTTCTTT
CASSLTDLNTEAFF
>TRBV6-2/TRBV6-3|-|TRBD1|TRBJ2-5
TGTGCCAGCAGTTACCCCACCGGGACAGGGTCGCAAGAGACCCAGTACTTC
CASSYPTGTGSQETQYF
>TRBV12-3/TRBV12-4|many|TRBD1|TRBJ1-2
TGTGCCAGCAGTTTAGCCGACAGGGGGTATGGCTACACCTTC
CASSLADRGYGYTF
>TRBV4-1|once|TRBD1|TRBJ1-2
TGCGCCAGCAGCCGCCCGGGACAGGGGGGTTCTTATTACTATGGCTACACCTTC
CASSRPGQGGSYYYGYTF
>TRBV7-8|few|TRBD2|TRBJ2-7
TGTGCCAGCAGCTTAGCCGGACTAGCCCCATACGAGCAGTACTTC
CASSLAGLAPYEQYF
>TRBV28|-|TRBD2|TRBJ2-1
TGTGCCAGCAGTTCCCCAGCGGGGGGCTTAAATGAGCAGTTCTTC
CASSSPAGGLNEQFF